This entry features one TCR beta chain sequence. Its antigen is still unknown. Sequencing was performed with immunoSEQ multiplex PCR; in TCRdb, only in-frame clones are kept and a portion is missing. The sample lists hundreds of thousands of clones, around 92% seen once, with around 1.8% in the top ten. The data were obtained in a study of Ad26.COV2.S vaccination and SARS-CoV-2 variants. Study-level background: The study gave Ad26.COV2.S intramuscularly, once or twice 56 days apart. Whole-study findings and limits: Substantial breadth was reported for post-vaccination spike-specific CD8+ and CD4+ T cells.

As to treatment: around 19 received Ad26.COV2.S at low or high dose, single or two shots; several received placebo; per-sample allocation not given. Sampling was performed 63 days after the first vaccine or placebo injection. The J segment lost 6 bases and the V segment lost 6 bases, leaving 8 bases of the junction unmatched. The V gene's germline CDR1 is WNHNN and CDR2 SYGVQD (reference sequence). CDR3 length equals 13 residues. Source: peripheral blood, taken in a trial of Ad26.COV2.S vaccine versus placebo. The V call is TRBV10-1, the J call TRBJ2-7; 7 bases map to TRBD1. The receptor's source is a person between 18 and 59 years old who received the Ad26.COV2.S COVID-19 vaccine or a placebo. Here the CDR3 DNA reads TGCGCCAGCAGCGACTCGGGACAGCTCGAGCAGTACTTC. It specifies CASSDSGQLEQYF.